The 3 T cell receptor beta chains presented below share a single source sample, sequenced in a study of CD8 T cells in ankylosing spondylitis. TCRdb re-analysed the 5' RACE reads in MiXCR, keeping a single row per CDR3 protein. The sample comprises 200,000 or so distinct CDR3 sequences, about an eighth of which are singletons, and approximately 11% rests with the top ten. Sequencing was carried out using blood, either unsorted or a sorted T cell fraction (not recorded which). These TCRs come from a female donor with ankylosing spondylitis or in good health (not recorded which).

J is TRBJ2-5 and V is TRBV29-1; D gene unclear. V shed 5 bases and J shed 5 bases, with 9 bases lying between them. Germline V CDR1 and CDR2: SQVTM, ANQGSEA. The CDR3 contains 11 residues. CDR3 nucleotides: TGCAGCGTTAAAGGGCATGAGACCCAGTACTTC. Its translation: CSVKGHETQYF. Full variable domain (rest looked up from reference TRBV29-1 and TRBJ2-5): SAVISQKPSRDICQRGTSLTIQCQVDSQVTMMFWYRQQPGQSLTLIATANQGSEATYESGFVIDKFPISRPNLTFSTLTVSNMSPEDSSIYLCSVKGHETQYFGPGTRLLVL.

This clonotype was recorded many times. V gene TRBV6-2 or TRBV6-3 combines with J gene TRBJ1-5; unclear D gene. Trimming took 6 bases from V and 8 from J, leaving 11 bases between them. The CDR3 is 12 residues long. Germline assignment: CDR1 MNHEY and CDR2 SVGEGT. The CDR3, as DNA: TGTGCCAGCAGCGACCCCTTGGAGCCCCAGCATTTT. This translates into CASSDPLEPQHF.

In its sample, this clonotype was seen many times. This chain joins TRBV12-3 or TRBV12-4 and TRBJ2-7; D might be TRBD2 (5 bases). The CDR3 extends over 14 amino acids. Trimming left V 3 bases short and J 2 bases short, with 11 bases between. The chain's CDR3 is CASSFSGKAYEQYF. The CDR3 nucleotides read TGTGCCAGCAGTTTTTCGGGAAAAGCCTACGAGCAGTACTTC.